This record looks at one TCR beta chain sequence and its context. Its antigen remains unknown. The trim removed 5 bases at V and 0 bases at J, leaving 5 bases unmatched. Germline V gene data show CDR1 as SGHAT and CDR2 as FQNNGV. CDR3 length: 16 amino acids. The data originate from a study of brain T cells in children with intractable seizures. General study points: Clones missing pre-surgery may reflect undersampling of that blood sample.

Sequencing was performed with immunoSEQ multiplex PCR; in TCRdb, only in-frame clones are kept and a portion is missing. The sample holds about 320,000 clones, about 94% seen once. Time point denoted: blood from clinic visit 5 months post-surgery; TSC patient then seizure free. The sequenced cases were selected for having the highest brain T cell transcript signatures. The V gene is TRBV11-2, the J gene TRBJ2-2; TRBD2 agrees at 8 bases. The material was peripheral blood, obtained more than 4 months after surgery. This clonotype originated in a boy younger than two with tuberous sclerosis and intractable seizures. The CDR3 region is CASSPGLAANTGELFF. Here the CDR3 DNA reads TGTGCCAGCAGCCCCGGACTAGCTGCGAACACCGGGGAGCTGTTTTTT.